Following are 4 T cell receptor beta chains from one sample sequenced in a study of cytomegalovirus exposure and HLA in healthy donors. The PCR used 60 Vbeta and 13 Jbeta primers. Assay: immunoSEQ multiplex PCR; the TCRdb copy retains only in-frame clones and omits some. The sample records 150,000 to 200,000 clones, about 76% being singletons. Sequences were obtained from PBMCs. These receptors all stem from a female donor in good health and CMV-seronegative.

This rearrangement joins TRBV19 to TRBJ2-7; 10 nucleotides match TRBD2. The V gene end was trimmed by 5 bases and the J gene end by 3 bases; junction bases not matched to a gene: 13. This CDR3 region has 17 residues. Looked up from germline, CDR1 is LNHDA and CDR2 is SQIVND (reference sequence). The CDR3 coding sequence is TGTGCCAGTAGTGGTCTGCGGGAGGCTAGCGGGAGCTACGAGCAGTACTTC. Translating gives CASSGLREASGSYEQYF.

This clone showed up just once. This CDR3 reads CASTGGGSSYNEQFF. CDR3 bases: TGTGCCAGCACAGGTGGCGGGAGCTCCTACAATGAGCAGTTCTTC. V and J are TRBV2 and TRBJ2-1; 7 bases are shared with TRBD2. This CDR3 is 15 amino acids long. Trimming removed 7 bases from V and 0 bases from J; junction bases left unmatched: 6. The germline CDR1 and CDR2 sequences are SNHLY and FYNNEI.

V usage is TRBV7-9 and J usage is TRBJ2-7; a possible D gene is TRBD1 (5 bases). Germline CDR1 reads SEHNR; CDR2 reads FQNEAQ (reference sequence). Trimming took off 6 bases at V and 0 bases at J, with 15 bases between the two ends. The CDR3 is 15 residues long. The CDR3 DNA follows: TGTGCCAGCAGGGCAGGGTGGGTCAACTCCTACGAGCAGTACTTC. Protein sequence: CASRAGWVNSYEQYF.

V gene TRBV27 combines with J gene TRBJ2-1; 8 bases agree with TRBD2. There are 14 residues in the CDR3. Germline V lookup: CDR1 MNHEY, CDR2 SMNVEV (reference sequence). Trimming cost V 5 bases and J 5 bases; bases outside gene matches: 5. For the CDR3, the DNA is TGTGCCAGCAGTACTAGCGGATTCAACAATGAGCAGTTCTTC. This gives the protein CASSTSGFNNEQFF.